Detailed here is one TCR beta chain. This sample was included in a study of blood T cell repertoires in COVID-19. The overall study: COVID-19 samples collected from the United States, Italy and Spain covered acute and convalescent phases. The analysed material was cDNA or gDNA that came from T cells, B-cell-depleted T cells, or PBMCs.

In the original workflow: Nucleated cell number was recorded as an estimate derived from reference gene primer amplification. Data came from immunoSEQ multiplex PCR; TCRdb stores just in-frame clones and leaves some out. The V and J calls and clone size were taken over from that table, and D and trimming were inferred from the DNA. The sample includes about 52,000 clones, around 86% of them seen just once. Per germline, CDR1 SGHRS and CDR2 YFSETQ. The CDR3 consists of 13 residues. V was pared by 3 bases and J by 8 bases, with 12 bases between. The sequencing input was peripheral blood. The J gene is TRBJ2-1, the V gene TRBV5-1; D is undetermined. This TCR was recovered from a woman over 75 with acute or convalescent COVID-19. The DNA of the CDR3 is TGCGCCAGCAGCTCACCCCCTTTAGATGAGCAGTTCTTC. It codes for CASSSPPLDEQFF.